A selection of T cell receptor beta chains follows, all from one sample in a study of human T cells and chemical hapten exposure. Via MiXCR, TCRdb re-called the RACE reads, giving one row per CDR3 protein. The data contain about 120,000 distinct CDR3 sequences, roughly 13% of them singletons. Sample: whole blood, taken in connection with sensitization to the hapten diphenylcyclopropenone (DPC). These receptor sequences come from a woman between 18 and 29 years old with alopecia areata. Some clones in this sample may be carry-over from other donors' samples. CDR3s include the opening cysteine and the closing phenylalanine or tryptophan. The order of the fields is D gene, V gene, clone size, J gene, CDR3 protein, CDR3 DNA. D genes are given only for firm matches. Clone size is given for some rows only: seen once, a few or many times, or a class if the clone is expanded.

.	TRBV30	.	TRBJ2-7	CAWSVTPSLSYEQYF	TGTGCCTGGAGTGTAACACCCTCGTTATCCTACGAGCAGTACTTC
TRBD2	TRBV5-1	.	TRBJ2-3	CASSLTSGETDTQYF	TGCGCCAGCAGCTTGACTAGCGGGGAGACAGATACGCAGTATTTT
.	TRBV4-3	few	TRBJ2-1	CASSPRPRSSYNEQFF	TGCGCCAGCAGCCCCAGACCGCGGTCCTCCTACAATGAGCAGTTCTTC
.	TRBV4-3	few	TRBJ2-3	CASSQVPRVSTDTQYF	TGCGCCAGCAGCCAAGTGCCTCGGGTTAGCACAGATACGCAGTATTTT
.	TRBV29-1	.	TRBJ1-1	CSVAGDTEAFF	TGCAGCGTAGCAGGTGACACTGAAGCTTTCTTT
.	TRBV14	few	TRBJ1-1	CASSHRVTEAFF	TGTGCCAGCAGCCACCGAGTCACAGAAGCTTTCTTT
.	TRBV7-9	.	TRBJ1-2	CASSFTLQGAGYTF	TGTGCCAGCAGCTTCACTCTTCAGGGTGCCGGCTACACCTTC
.	TRBV18	few	TRBJ2-7	CASSPTGTYYEQYF	TGTGCCAGCTCACCAACAGGCACCTACTACGAGCAGTACTTC
TRBD1	TRBV12-3/TRBV12-4	many	TRBJ2-2	CASSRGQALAGELFF	TGTGCCAGCAGCCGCGGACAGGCGCTCGCCGGGGAGCTGTTTTTT
TRBD1	TRBV7-6	many	TRBJ1-1	CASSPRQGAPRTEAFF	TGTGCCAGCAGCCCGAGACAGGGGGCGCCGAGAACTGAAGCTTTCTTT
TRBD2	TRBV3-1	few	TRBJ2-1	CASTRGLAAQNNEQFF	TGTGCCAGCACCAGGGGACTAGCGGCGCAAAACAATGAGCAGTTCTTC
TRBD2	TRBV6-2/TRBV6-3	.	TRBJ2-1	CASSLGLINEQFF	TGTGCCAGCAGTTTGGGACTAATCAATGAGCAGTTCTTC
.	TRBV4-3	many	TRBJ2-3	CASSHERADTQYF	TGCGCCAGCAGCCACGAGAGGGCAGATACGCAGTATTTT
TRBD1	TRBV11-2	.	TRBJ2-1	CASSSRTGPGEQFF	TGTGCCAGCAGCTCAAGGACAGGGCCGGGTGAGCAGTTCTTC
.	TRBV11-2	few	TRBJ1-1	CASSPQVSIMNTEAFF	TGTGCCAGCAGCCCCCAGGTCTCGATAATGAACACTGAAGCTTTCTTT
TRBD1	TRBV18	few	TRBJ2-7	CASSAVQGSRNEQYF	TGTGCCAGCTCCGCCGTACAGGGGAGTCGGAACGAGCAGTACTTC
.	TRBV6-5	.	TRBJ1-3	CASRRGGGTGNTIYF	TGTGCCAGCAGGCGGGGCGGGGGCACTGGAAACACCATATATTTT
.	TRBV11-2	many	TRBJ2-3	CASSWAGSTDTQYF	TGTGCCAGCAGCTGGGCCGGGAGCACAGATACGCAGTATTTT
.	TRBV10-2	many	TRBJ2-7	CASRESDGYEQYF	TGCGCCAGCAGAGAGAGCGACGGATACGAGCAGTACTTC
.	TRBV7-2	.	TRBJ2-5	CASSPVASYVGETQYF	TGTGCCAGCAGCCCAGTCGCAAGTTATGTGGGTGAGACCCAGTACTTC
.	TRBV6-4	few	TRBJ2-3	CASSDPVPSTDTQYF	TGTGCCAGCAGTGACCCCGTCCCTAGCACAGATACGCAGTATTTT
.	TRBV10-3	few	TRBJ2-7	CAIRLIGGEQYF	TGTGCCATCAGGCTTATCGGAGGGGAGCAGTACTTC
.	TRBV11-2	.	TRBJ1-2	CASSSGPEGYGYTF	TGTGCCAGCAGCTCAGGGCCCGAAGGCTATGGCTACACCTTC
.	TRBV21-1	.	TRBJ1-1	CASNGRDRRCAEAFF	TGTGCCAGCAATGGACGGGACAGGCGGTGCGCTGAAGCTTTCTTT
TRBD1	TRBV7-9	.	TRBJ1-5	CASSSQGASNQPQHF	TGTGCCAGCAGCTCCCAGGGGGCCAGCAATCAGCCCCAGCATTTT
.	TRBV11-2	many	TRBJ1-5	CASSLARGHSNQPQHF	TGTGCCAGCAGCTTAGCACGGGGACATAGCAATCAGCCCCAGCATTTT
.	TRBV27	many	TRBJ1-1	CASSSWGRNTEAFF	TGTGCCAGCAGTTCCTGGGGACGGAACACTGAAGCTTTCTTT
TRBD1	TRBV6-2/TRBV6-3	few	TRBJ1-1	CASSYRTGGTEAFF	TGTGCCAGCAGCTACCGGACAGGGGGCACTGAAGCTTTCTTT
.	TRBV29-1	few	TRBJ1-4	CSGGGHEKLFF	TGCAGCGGAGGGGGTCATGAAAAACTGTTTTTT
TRBD1	TRBV27	many	TRBJ2-7	CASSQGQVSYEQYF	TGTGCCAGCAGTCAGGGACAGGTCTCCTACGAGCAGTACTTC
.	TRBV18	.	TRBJ1-5	CASSPRQGGNQPQHF	TGTGCCAGCTCACCGCGGCAGGGTGGCAATCAGCCCCAGCATTTT
.	TRBV3-1	.	TRBJ2-7	CASSPAGYEQYF	TGTGCCAGCAGCCCTGCGGGCTACGAGCAGTACTTC
TRBD1	TRBV20-1	.	TRBJ2-5	CSASTGTGGSETQYF	TGCAGTGCTAGTACCGGGACAGGGGGGTCAGAGACCCAGTACTTC
.	TRBV4-2	many	TRBJ1-6	CASSQDLVGLPSSYNSPLHF	TGTGCCAGCAGCCAAGATTTGGTGGGACTTCCGAGCTCCTATAATTCACCCCTCCACTTT
.	TRBV29-1	.	TRBJ2-6	CSVVDSISGANVLTF	TGCAGCGTTGTGGACAGTATCTCTGGGGCCAACGTCCTGACTTTC
TRBD1	TRBV2	.	TRBJ2-7	CASGTGDEQYF	TGTGCCAGCGGGACAGGGGATGAGCAGTACTTC
TRBD1	TRBV10-3	many	TRBJ1-1	CAIGRGDTEAFF	TGTGCCATCGGCAGGGGGGACACTGAAGCTTTCTTT
.	TRBV5-1	.	TRBJ2-1	CASSTATYNEQFF	TGCGCCAGCAGCACCGCTACATACAATGAGCAGTTCTTC
TRBD2	TRBV20-1	many	TRBJ2-7	CSADTSGGSYEQYF	TGCAGTGCCGACACTAGCGGGGGCTCCTACGAGCAGTACTTC
TRBD2	TRBV7-2	few	TRBJ2-1	CASSSRTSSEQFF	TGTGCCAGCAGCTCCCGGACTAGTAGTGAGCAGTTCTTC
TRBD1	TRBV3-1	.	TRBJ1-3	CASSQDLGGGPGNTIYF	TGTGCCAGCAGCCAAGATTTGGGAGGGGGCCCTGGAAACACCATATATTTT
TRBD2	TRBV7-9	many	TRBJ2-2	CTKHPNGGSNTGELFF	TGTACCAAGCATCCAAACGGGGGGTCGAACACCGGGGAGCTGTTTTTT